The rows below give T cell receptor beta chains drawn from one sample of a study of blood T cell repertoires in COVID-19. Method: immunoSEQ multiplex PCR; TCRdb's copy keeps in-frame clones and lacks some. The sample lists a few hundred thousand clones, 92% occurring once. The sample comprised PBMCs or T cells enriched from blood (not recorded which). The receptors originated from a woman younger than 45 who had recovered from COVID-19. CDR3s include the opening cysteine and the closing phenylalanine or tryptophan. The D gene is left open where the match is weak. Only part of the rows carry a size: once, few, many, or a class if the clone is expanded.

v_call: TRBV27; j_call: TRBJ2-5; clone_size: NA; d_call: TRBD1; cdr3_aa: CASSRWTGEETQYF; cdr3_nt: TGTGCCAGCAGCCGCTGGACAGGCGAAGAGACCCAGTACTTC
v_call: TRBV6-5; j_call: TRBJ1-3; clone_size: NA; d_call: NA; cdr3_aa: CASGNDRGNTIYF; cdr3_nt: TGTGCCAGCGGGAATGACAGGGGAAACACCATATATTTT
v_call: TRBV28; j_call: TRBJ1-1; clone_size: NA; d_call: NA; cdr3_aa: CASSVTEAFF; cdr3_nt: TGTGCCAGCTCCGTCACTGAAGCTTTCTTT
v_call: TRBV5-1; j_call: TRBJ2-3; clone_size: NA; d_call: NA; cdr3_aa: CASPGPGSTDTQYF; cdr3_nt: TGCGCCAGCCCCGGCCCGGGGTCCACAGATACGCAGTATTTT
v_call: TRBV13; j_call: TRBJ2-1; clone_size: NA; d_call: NA; cdr3_aa: CASSSPVDEQFF; cdr3_nt: TGTGCCAGCAGCTCCCCAGTGGATGAGCAGTTCTTC
v_call: TRBV13; j_call: TRBJ1-2; clone_size: NA; d_call: NA; cdr3_aa: CASSLGSAYGYTF; cdr3_nt: TGTGCCAGCAGCTTAGGCAGCGCCTATGGCTACACCTTC
v_call: TRBV28; j_call: TRBJ2-7; clone_size: NA; d_call: NA; cdr3_aa: CASSSTVNYEQYF; cdr3_nt: TGTGCCAGCAGTTCGACAGTGAACTACGAGCAGTACTTC
v_call: TRBV28; j_call: TRBJ2-1; clone_size: NA; d_call: TRBD2; cdr3_aa: CASSLRRTSEQFF; cdr3_nt: TGTGCCAGCAGTTTACGCAGGACTAGCGAGCAGTTCTTC
v_call: TRBV5-6; j_call: TRBJ1-3; clone_size: NA; d_call: NA; cdr3_aa: CASSREPRLSGNTIYF; cdr3_nt: TGTGCCAGCAGCCGCGAGCCTCGGTTGTCCGGAAACACCATATATTTT
v_call: TRBV6-8; j_call: TRBJ2-1; clone_size: NA; d_call: TRBD2; cdr3_aa: CASSYSLLAGVRAEQFF; cdr3_nt: TGTGCCAGCAGTTACTCGCTCCTAGCGGGAGTGAGGGCGGAGCAGTTCTTC
v_call: TRBV18; j_call: TRBJ1-6; clone_size: NA; d_call: NA; cdr3_aa: CASSPPPNSPLHF; cdr3_nt: TGTGCCAGCTCACCACCCCCGAATTCACCCCTCCACTTT
v_call: TRBV7-2; j_call: TRBJ1-1; clone_size: NA; d_call: NA; cdr3_aa: CASSATRGEWTEAFF; cdr3_nt: TGTGCCAGCAGCGCAACCAGGGGCGAATGGACTGAAGCTTTCTTT
v_call: TRBV11-1; j_call: TRBJ1-1; clone_size: once; d_call: NA; cdr3_aa: CASSLITDTEAFF; cdr3_nt: TGTGCCAGCAGCTTGATCACTGACACTGAAGCTTTCTTT